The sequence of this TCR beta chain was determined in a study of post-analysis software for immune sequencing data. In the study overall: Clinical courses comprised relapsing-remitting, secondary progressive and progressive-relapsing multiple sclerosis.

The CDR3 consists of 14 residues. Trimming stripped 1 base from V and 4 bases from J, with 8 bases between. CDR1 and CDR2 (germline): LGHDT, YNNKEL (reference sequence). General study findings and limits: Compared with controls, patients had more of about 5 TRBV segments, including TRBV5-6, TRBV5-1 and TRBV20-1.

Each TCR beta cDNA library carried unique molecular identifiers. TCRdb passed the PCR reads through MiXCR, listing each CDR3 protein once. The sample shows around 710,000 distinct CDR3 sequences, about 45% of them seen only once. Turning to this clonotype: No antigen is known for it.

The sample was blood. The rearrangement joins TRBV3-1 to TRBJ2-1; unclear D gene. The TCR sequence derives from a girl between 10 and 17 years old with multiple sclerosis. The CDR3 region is CASSQARLYNEQFF. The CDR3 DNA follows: TGTGCCAGCAGCCAAGCACGTTTGTACAATGAGCAGTTCTTC.